Listed here are 23 T cell receptor beta chains from one sample, sequenced in a study of control samples from healthy donors and cancer patients. TCRdb's copy holds only in-frame clones and misses some; the assay was immunoSEQ multiplex PCR. The sample includes around 180,000 clones, 94% of them seen just once. The specimen was blood. All receptors derive from a woman between 18 and 30 years old in good health.

The chain couples TRBV5-6 to TRBJ1-2; weak D call: TRBD1 (5 bases). The V gene lost 0 bases and the J gene lost 4 bases, with 7 bases spanning the gap. CDR3 length: 13 residues. Germline V CDR1 and CDR2: SGHDT, YYEEEE. The CDR3 DNA reads TGTGCCAGCAGCTTGGGGGACGGCTATGGCTACACCTTC. Amino acids: CASSLGDGYGYTF.

The chain couples TRBV5-1 to TRBJ2-1, with 7 bases fitting TRBD2. From germline, CDR1 is SGHRS and CDR2 YFSETQ. This CDR3 comprises 16 residues. The ends lost 4 bases at V and 4 bases at J; junction bases unmatched: 11. CDR3 loop: CASSSDPGLSYNEQFF. The CDR3 coding sequence is TGCGCCAGCAGCAGTGACCCGGGACTATCATACAATGAGCAGTTCTTC.

A single count supports this clone. This chain uses TRBV5-4 with TRBJ2-3; TRBD1 agrees at 9 bases. Germline CDR1 SGHNT, CDR2 YYREEE (reference sequence). The CDR3 has 15 residues. Trimming at V came to 5 bases and at J to 1 base, leaving 5 bases not matched to a gene. CDR3 residues: CASSLRTGGTDTQYF. The CDR3 coding sequence is TGTGCCAGCAGTTTGCGGACAGGGGGCACAGATACGCAGTATTTT.

This chain uses TRBV3-1 (or the pseudogene TRBV3-2) with TRBJ1-3; D may be TRBD1 (6 bases). Germline CDR1 is LGHDT and CDR2 is YNNKEL (reference sequence). Trimming took off 6 bases at V and 4 bases at J, with 10 bases between the two ends. This CDR3 is 13 amino acids long. The CDR3 bases are TGTGCCAGCAGACAGGGTTCAGGAAACACCATATATTTT. This sequence encodes CASRQGSGNTIYF.

The chain links TRBV2 to TRBJ1-3; D is unresolved. V lost 2 bases and J 0 bases, leaving 11 bases between the germline ends. CDR1 is SNHLY and CDR2 is FYNNEI in the germline V gene. The CDR3 contains 16 residues. CDR3: CASSESVFYSGNTIYF. DNA of the CDR3: TGTGCCAGCAGTGAAAGTGTATTCTACTCTGGAAACACCATATATTTT.

V gene TRBV19 combines with J gene TRBJ2-1; TRBD1 agrees at 9 bases. CDR1 and CDR2 (germline): LNHDA, SQIVND (reference sequence). V lost 9 bases to trimming and J lost 10 bases; unmatched junction nucleotides: 7. The CDR3 contains 12 residues. The CDR3 sequence is CASSDRGREQFF. CDR3 sequence (DNA): TGTGCCAGCTCGGACAGGGGACGAGAGCAGTTCTTC.

This clone was detected once. The J gene is TRBJ2-3, the V gene TRBV15; D gene uncertain. The germline V and J ends were trimmed by 3 bases and 0 bases, with 7 bases remaining between them. The CDR3 is 14 residues long. Germline V gene sequence: CDR1 LNHNV, CDR2 YYDKDF (reference sequence). CDR3 sequence: CATSSRRSTDTQYF. CDR3 in DNA: TGTGCCACCAGCAGCCGAAGGAGCACAGATACGCAGTATTTT. The whole variable domain, filled in from reference TRBV15 and TRBJ2-3, reads DAMVIQNPRYQVTQFGKPVTLSCSQTLNHNVMYWYQQKSSQAPKLLFHYYDKDFNNEADTPDNFQSRRPNTSFCFLDIRSPGLGDTAMYLCATSSRRSTDTQYFGPGTRLTVL.

The rearrangement links TRBV3-1 (or the pseudogene TRBV3-2) to TRBJ2-3; the D is unclear. Germline V gene sequence: CDR1 LGHDT, CDR2 YNNKEL (reference sequence). Between the trimmed V and J ends, which lost 0 bases and 0 bases, there was a span of 4 bases. The CDR3 is made up of 14 amino acids. CDR3 sequence: CASSQELSTDTQYF. CDR3 DNA sequence: TGTGCCAGCAGCCAAGAATTGAGCACAGATACGCAGTATTTT.

The J gene is TRBJ2-5, the V gene TRBV4-2; D perhaps matches TRBD2 (7 bases). V was shortened by 0 bases and J by 4 bases, with 12 bases between the two germline ends. The length of the CDR3 is 15 residues. CDR1 is LGHNA, CDR2 YNFKEQ, per germline. Written as DNA, the CDR3 is TGTGCCAGCAGCCAAGATCCAAGGGGGGGAGAGACCCAGTACTTC. Translated, it gives CASSQDPRGGETQYF.

This chain links TRBV7-9 with TRBJ2-7; D gene unclear. Germline CDR1 and CDR2: SEHNR and FQNEAQ (reference sequence). Trimming removed 3 bases at V and 2 bases at J, with 2 bases between. The CDR3 runs to 11 residues. CDR3: CASSFTYEQYF. CDR3 in DNA: TGTGCCAGCAGCTTTACCTACGAGCAGTACTTC.

This sequence joins TRBV28 and TRBJ1-1, with 8 bases fitting TRBD1. The CDR3 has 14 amino acids. CDR1 is MDHEN, CDR2 SYDVKM, per germline. J was trimmed by 4 bases and V by 3 bases; bases with no gene match: 4. The CDR3 spells CASSLGQAATEAFF. The CDR3 nucleotides read TGTGCCAGCAGTTTGGGACAGGCGGCCACTGAAGCTTTCTTT. The full variable domain, its missing parts supplied by reference TRBV28 and TRBJ1-1, is DVKVTQSSRYLVKRTGEKVFLECVQDMDHENMFWYRQDPGLGLRLIYFSYDVKMKEKGDIPEGYSVSREKKERFSLILESASTNQTSMYLCASSLGQAATEAFFGQGTRLTVV.

The CDR3 loop is CASETGCPSYEQYF. The CDR3 DNA reads TGCGCCAGCGAAACAGGGTGTCCGTCCTACGAGCAGTACTTC. This rearrangement joins TRBV10-1 to TRBJ2-7, with D possibly TRBD1 on 6 matching bases. Between the trimmed V and J ends, which lost 8 bases and 1 base, there was a span of 15 bases. Germline lookup yields CDR1 WNHNN and CDR2 SYGVQD (reference sequence). This CDR3 is 14 amino acids long.

The table lists this clone with many counts. V is TRBV5-5 and J is TRBJ1-4; D is perhaps TRBD1 (5 bases). From germline, CDR1 is SGHKS and CDR2 YYEKEE (reference sequence). V shed 2 bases and J shed 7 bases, with 15 bases lying between them. CDR3 size: 15 residues. The CDR3 DNA sequence: TGTGCCAGCAGCTTAAATCAGGGTAGAGGTGAAAAACTGTTTTTT. Translation: CASSLNQGRGEKLFF.

The J gene is TRBJ1-2, the V gene TRBV7-6, with a possible D match to TRBD1 (6 bases). Trimming shortened V by 0 bases and J by 7 bases, and 12 bases separated the two germline ends. Germline CDR1 reads SGHVS; CDR2 reads FNYEAQ. The CDR3 is 14 residues long. The CDR3 DNA reads as TGTGCCAGCAGCTTAGCGCACGGGGGCCTTGGCTACACCTTC. It translates to CASSLAHGGLGYTF.

V is TRBV4-1 and J is TRBJ2-5; TRBD2 might be the D (5 bases). The V end was cut by 2 bases, the J end by 5 bases, with 9 bases between. The CDR3 is 13 amino acids. Per the germline V gene, CDR1 is MGHRA and CDR2 is YSYEKL. The CDR3 region has the DNA TGCGCCAGCAGCCAACTAGCCGGGGAGACCCAGTACTTC. It is translated as CASSQLAGETQYF.

The rearrangement joins TRBV6-5 to TRBJ2-5; D unclear. Trimming removed 8 bases from V and 1 base from J, with 11 bases in between. The CDR3 covers 13 residues. Germline CDR1 reads MNHEY; CDR2 reads SVGAGI. Here the CDR3 reads CASARAFQETQYF. The DNA of the CDR3 is TGTGCCAGCGCCCGGGCTTTCCAAGAGACCCAGTACTTC.

V is TRBV6-5 and J is TRBJ1-6; no clear D. CDR1 is MNHEY, CDR2 SVGAGI, per germline. The CDR3 is 12 amino acids. With 2 bases removed from V and 8 bases from J, the gap between germline ends came to 4 bases. The CDR3 sequence is CASSYGDSPLHF. Written as DNA, the CDR3 is TGTGCCAGCAGTTACGGTGATTCACCCCTCCACTTT.

CDR3 in amino acids: CASSVIPGAGTEAFF. DNA of the CDR3: TGTGCCAGCAGCGTAATCCCAGGGGCAGGCACTGAAGCTTTCTTT. The rearrangement links TRBV7-9 to TRBJ1-1; D perhaps matches TRBD1 (6 bases). There are 15 residues in the CDR3. Trimming stripped 5 bases from V and 4 bases from J, with 17 bases between. CDR1 is SEHNR, CDR2 FQNEAQ, per germline (reference sequence). Based on the CDR3 plus reference TRBV7-9 and TRBJ1-1, the full variable domain is DTGVSQNPRHKITKRGQNVTFRCDPISEHNRLYWYRQTLGQGPEFLTYFQNEAQLEKSRLLSDRFSAERPKGSFSTLEIQRTEQGDSAMYLCASSVIPGAGTEAFFGQGTRLTVV.

This chain uses TRBV6-4 with TRBJ1-2; D not certain. The CDR3 loop spans 15 amino acids. Germline lookup yields CDR1 MRHNA and CDR2 SNTAGT. The V end was cut by 2 bases, the J end by 2 bases, with 12 bases between. The DNA for the CDR3 is TGTGCCAGCAGTGACGATTCGGCGGGGAACTATGGCTACACCTTC. Translating gives CASSDDSAGNYGYTF.

The V gene is TRBV9, the J gene TRBJ2-7; TRBD1 might be the D (6 bases). Germline assignment: CDR1 SGDLS and CDR2 YYNGEE. There are 13 residues in the CDR3. V shed 0 bases and J shed 7 bases, with 11 bases lying between them. This chain's CDR3 is CASSVAVTGEQYF. DNA of the CDR3: TGTGCCAGCAGCGTAGCCGTAACAGGGGAGCAGTACTTC.

The J gene is TRBJ2-1, the V gene TRBV7-2; 7 bases are a match to TRBD1. Unmatched junction bases numbered 5, after V lost 5 bases and J lost 4 bases. Germline V CDR1 and CDR2: SGHTA, FQGNSA. The CDR3 is 14 amino acids. The CDR3 DNA follows: TGTGCCAGCAGCCCAGGGGGATCGTACAATGAGCAGTTCTTC. It translates to CASSPGGSYNEQFF.

This clone was counted between two and nine times. This rearrangement joins TRBV7-9 to TRBJ1-2; TRBD1 aligns across 8 bases. Looked up from germline, CDR1 is SEHNR and CDR2 is FQNEAQ (reference sequence). The length of the CDR3 is 12 residues. V lost 5 bases, J lost 6 bases, and 2 bases stayed unmatched. This CDR3 reads CASSATGDGYTF. CDR3 DNA sequence: TGTGCCAGCAGCGCGACAGGGGATGGCTACACCTTC.

This rearrangement joins TRBV5-1 to TRBJ1-4; 7 bases fit TRBD1. The CDR3 extends over 15 amino acids. Looked up from germline, CDR1 is SGHRS and CDR2 is YFSETQ. J was trimmed by 8 bases and V by 1 base; bases with no gene match: 8. For the CDR3, the DNA is TGCGCCAGCAGCTTGTTTCAGGGGGTAGGGGAAAAACTGTTTTTT. Translated, it gives CASSLFQGVGEKLFF.